A single sample gave rise to the 20 T cell receptor beta chains below, sequenced in a study of T cells in Graves' hyperthyroidism and ophthalmopathy. TCR beta CDR3 regions were amplified from RNA transcripts. Initially, a first-round RT-PCR of the TCR CDR3 employed the HTBI primer set. TCRdb used MiXCR to reprocess the multiplex PCR reads, holding one entry per CDR3 protein. This sample has about 840,000 distinct CDR3 sequences, with about 38% found just once. Sequencing was done on a sample of blood. These receptors all come from a man aged 18 to 29 with Graves' hyperthyroidism.

This clonotype has more than one count but fewer than ten. The V gene is TRBV2, the J gene TRBJ2-7, with D perhaps matching TRBD2 (6 bases). Germline CDR1 reads SNHLY; CDR2 reads FYNNEI. This CDR3 spans 13 amino acids. V gave up 6 bases and J gave up 6 bases, with 15 bases separating them. The CDR3 nucleotides read TGTGCCAGCAGCCCGAACGGGGGTAGCGAGCAGTACTTC. It specifies CASSPNGGSEQYF.

This clonotype was seen many times. The rearrangement joins TRBV10-2 to TRBJ1-2, with D perhaps TRBD1 (5 bases). V lost 10 bases and J 2 bases, leaving 14 bases between the germline ends. This CDR3 contains 13 residues. CDR1 and CDR2 (germline): WSHSY, SAAADI. CDR3 DNA: TGCGCCACCTCTCAGGGAAAGAACTATGGCTACACCTTC. Its translation: CATSQGKNYGYTF.

On this clonotype itself: Sequence at one end of the junction differs from germline and may be a read error. The chain links TRBV10-3 to TRBJ1-1; D ambiguous. The germline V gene has CDR1 ENHRY and CDR2 SYGVKD. CDR3 length equals 16 residues. The CDR3 coding sequence is TGTGCCAGCAGTTACTTTGTGCCGGAGGCCGACTATGAAGCTTTCTTT. Translating gives CASSYFVPEADYEAFF.

The V gene is TRBV9, the J gene TRBJ1-1; the D gene is possibly TRBD1 (5 bases). Germline values: CDR1 SGDLS, CDR2 YYNGEE. Trimming removed 0 bases at V and 0 bases at J, with 9 bases between. The CDR3 consists of 15 residues. The CDR3 nucleotides read TGTGCCAGCAGCGTAGGGGGCAAATTGAACACTGAAGCTTTCTTT. Protein: CASSVGGKLNTEAFF.

This rearrangement joins TRBV29-1 to TRBJ1-4; D ambiguous. The CDR3 runs 12 residues. Germline CDR1 is SQVTM and CDR2 is ANQGSEA. The V end was cut by 6 bases, the J end by 8 bases, with 13 bases between. The CDR3 region has the DNA TGCAGCGTGTATTCCGGGGAGGAAAAACTGTTTTTT. Translating gives CSVYSGEEKLFF.

This clonotype was counted at least ten times. The chain carries TRBV2 and TRBJ2-5; a weak D match, TRBD1 (7 bases). The CDR3 runs 13 residues. Trimming removed 6 bases from V and 1 base from J, with 9 bases in between. The germline V gene has CDR1 SNHLY and CDR2 FYNNEI. CDR3 sequence reads: CASRRDSQETQYF. The CDR3 bases are TGTGCCAGCAGGCGGGACAGCCAAGAGACCCAGTACTTC.

This chain joins TRBV29-1 and TRBJ2-5; TRBD1 matches 7 bases. The junction had 7 bases not matched to a gene; V was cut back by 6 bases and J by 9 bases. CDR1 is SQVTM, CDR2 ANQGSEA, per germline. The CDR3 sequence is 11 residues long. CDR3 in amino acids: CSVGFGTAQYF. CDR3 coding DNA: TGCAGCGTCGGATTCGGGACAGCCCAGTACTTC.

This clonotype was counted between two and nine times. The genes are TRBV7-2 and TRBJ2-7; the D is unclear. The V end was cut by 4 bases, the J end by 7 bases, with 14 bases between. This CDR3 contains 13 residues. Germline V gene data show CDR1 as SGHTA and CDR2 as FQGNSA. The CDR3 DNA reads TGTGCCAGCAGCTCGGTGTCCCCCCGGGAGCAGTACTTC. It codes for CASSSVSPREQYF.

This clonotype turned up a few times. The V gene is TRBV6-5, the J gene TRBJ1-6; D not certain. V lost 8 bases to trimming and J lost 10 bases, with 15 bases between them. Germline loops: CDR1 MNHEY, CDR2 SVGAGI. The CDR3 is 13 residues long. The CDR3 protein is CASALGFQSPLHF. CDR3 nucleotide sequence: TGTGCCAGCGCTTTAGGGTTTCAGTCACCCCTCCACTTT.

The chain links TRBV5-1 to TRBJ1-1, with 7 bases lining up with TRBD1. From germline, CDR1 is SGHRS and CDR2 YFSETQ. The junction had 12 bases not matched to a gene; V was cut back by 4 bases and J by 0 bases. The CDR3 has 17 amino acids. This CDR3 is CASSGQGAGTVNTEAFF. The DNA of the CDR3 is TGCGCCAGCAGCGGGCAGGGAGCCGGGACAGTGAACACTGAAGCTTTCTTT. The full variable domain, in which reference TRBV5-1 and TRBJ1-1 provide the parts outside the CDR3, is KAGVTQTPRYLIKTRGQQVTLSCSPISGHRSVSWYQQTPGQGLQFLFEYFSETQRNKGNFPGRFSGRQFSNSRSEMNVSTLELGDSALYLCASSGQGAGTVNTEAFFGQGTRLTVV.

This clonotype was counted at least ten times. The chain joins TRBV12-3 or TRBV12-4 to TRBJ1-1; 7 nucleotides match TRBD1. V was clipped by 7 bases and J by 8 bases; unmatched bases: 4. The CDR3 sequence is 11 residues long. This CDR3 is CASTSQGEAFF. Written as DNA, the CDR3 is TGTGCCAGCACCTCACAGGGGGAAGCTTTCTTT.

This clonotype was recorded at least ten times. The chain couples TRBV15 to TRBJ2-7, with D possibly matching TRBD2 (7 bases). The CDR3 is made up of 13 amino acids. The germline gives CDR1 LNHNV, CDR2 YYDKDF (reference sequence). V was clipped by 5 bases and J by 4 bases, with 12 bases between them. The CDR3 here is CATSRGRGYEQYF. CDR3 bases: TGTGCCACCAGCCGGGGGCGGGGGTACGAGCAGTACTTC.

As to this clonotype: A read error may be the cause here, since a much bigger clone is one base away. The rearrangement uses TRBV15 and TRBJ2-2; tentatively, D is TRBD2 (7 bases). The germline CDR1 and CDR2 sequences are LNHNV and YYDKDF (reference sequence). The CDR3 has 11 amino acids. CDR3 in amino acids: CATGGGGELLF. The CDR3 region has the DNA TGTGCCACCGGGGGAGGGGGGGAGCTGCTTTTT.

This clonotype has a single count. V gene TRBV25-1 combines with J gene TRBJ1-2; D is unresolved. Per germline, CDR1 MGHDK and CDR2 SYGVNS. The CDR3 runs to 15 residues. Trimming took off 8 bases at V and 0 bases at J, with 16 bases between the two ends. The CDR3 reads CASVGVTGANYGYTF. The CDR3 DNA follows: TGTGCCAGCGTTGGGGTCACCGGAGCTAACTATGGCTACACCTTC.

This chain connects TRBV20-1 to TRBJ2-7, with TRBD2 matching over 14 bases. CDR3 size: 15 residues. The junction had 6 bases not matched to a gene; V was cut back by 6 bases and J by 2 bases. Germline V gene data show CDR1 as DFQATT and CDR2 as SNEGSKA (reference sequence). The CDR3 DNA reads as TGCAGTGCGATGGGACTAGCGGGAGCGCCCTACGAGCAGTACTTC. It translates to CSAMGLAGAPYEQYF.

This clonotype appeared once. The chain uses TRBV5-4 and TRBJ1-1; the match to TRBD1 covers 7 bases. J gave up 6 bases and V 1 base, and 3 bases lay outside the gene matches. CDR1 and CDR2 (germline): SGHNT, YYREEE (reference sequence). The CDR3 covers 13 residues. The CDR3 sequence is CASSLQGDPEAFF. The CDR3, as DNA: TGTGCCAGCAGCTTGCAGGGGGATCCTGAAGCTTTCTTT.

This sequence joins TRBV20-1 and TRBJ1-2; D gene unclear. CDR3 length: 13 residues. Germline V gene sequence: CDR1 DFQATT, CDR2 SNEGSKA (reference sequence). V lost 3 bases and J lost 4, with 12 bases in between. This chain's CDR3 is CSASLGLSYGYTF. CDR3 bases: TGCAGTGCTAGTCTGGGATTGAGCTATGGCTACACCTTC.

This clonotype occurred many times. The chain uses TRBV9 and TRBJ1-1; tentatively, D is TRBD1 (6 bases). Germline V lookup: CDR1 SGDLS, CDR2 YYNGEE. Trimming left V 0 bases short and J 3 bases short, with 12 bases between. The CDR3 has 15 amino acids. DNA of the CDR3: TGTGCCAGCAGCGTAGACCCCCAGGGGTACACTGAAGCTTTCTTT. Translation: CASSVDPQGYTEAFF.

The genes are TRBV5-1 and TRBJ2-7; no definite D call. The CDR3 is 13 amino acids. The V gene's germline CDR1 is SGHRS and CDR2 YFSETQ. Trimming took off 0 bases at V and 5 bases at J, with 9 bases between the two ends. For the CDR3, the DNA is TGCGCCAGCAGCTTGGTTGGAGTCCACGAGCAGTACTTC. Translated, it gives CASSLVGVHEQYF.

This clonotype appeared a few times. A read error may produce the germline difference seen at one junction end. The rearrangement joins TRBV4-1 to TRBJ1-2; D gene unclear. CDR3 length: 15 amino acids. The germline gives CDR1 MGHRA, CDR2 YSYEKL. CDR3 protein: CASSQEPTDFYGYTF. CDR3 DNA sequence: TGTGCCAGCAGCCAAGAACCCACAGACTTCTATGGCTACACCTTC.